Presented here are 5 T cell receptor beta chains from one specimen sequenced in a study of CD8+CD57+ T cells in acquired aplastic anemia. The TCR beta profiling, which covered VDJ combination and CDR3 sequence, was carried out using genomic DNA as the template. TCRdb reprocessed the reads with MiXCR, giving one entry per CDR3 protein. The sample has 100,000 to 150,000 distinct CDR3 sequences, about 40% seen once. Those patients picked for sequencing had displayed CD8+CD57+ cell expansion on flow cytometry. The sequencing input was sorted CD4+, CD8+, or CD8+CD57+ T cells (not recorded which) from PBMCs. Receptors originate from a human donor with aplastic anemia.

This clonotype appeared many times. V is TRBV11-2 and J is TRBJ2-5; the D is unclear. Germline values: CDR1 SGHAT, CDR2 FQNNGV. Trimming removed 5 bases from V and 4 bases from J, with 14 bases in between. This CDR3 has 14 residues. CDR3 sequence reads: CASSLPGRGETQYF. DNA for the CDR3: TGTGCCAGCAGCCTACCTGGCAGAGGAGAGACCCAGTACTTC.

As concerns this clonotype: Since a much larger clone is just one base distant, this may be a read error. The chain uses TRBV3-1 and TRBJ1-2; no definite D call. The CDR3 has 15 residues. Germline assignment: CDR1 LGHDT and CDR2 YNNKEL (reference sequence). This chain's CDR3 is CASSRDSLANYGYPF. CDR3 bases: TGTGCCAGCAGCCGAGATTCATTAGCTAACTATGGCTACCCCTTC.

The gene calls are TRBV10-3 and TRBJ2-7; 10 positions match TRBD2. The V and J ends lost 2 bases and 4 bases, in that order; junction bases with no gene match: 8. There are 16 residues in the CDR3. Germline lookup yields CDR1 ENHRY and CDR2 SYGVKD. The CDR3 DNA reads as TGTGCCATCAGTGAGGGGACTAGCGAGACTAGGTACGAGCAGTACTTC. Translating gives CAISEGTSETRYEQYF.

The chain links TRBV10-3 to TRBJ2-7, with 8 nucleotides matching TRBD2. Per germline, CDR1 ENHRY and CDR2 SYGVKD. The CDR3 has 15 amino acids. The junction had 10 bases not matched to a gene; V was cut back by 3 bases and J by 6 bases. The CDR3 coding sequence is TGTGCCATCAGTGACGCGGGAGGCGTAAGGGGCGAGCAGTACTTC. Amino acids: CAISDAGGVRGEQYF.

The table lists this clonotype with many counts. This CDR3 reads CASSRPPIRQPQHF. In DNA form, the CDR3 reads TGTGCCAGCAGCAGGCCCCCGATTAGGCAGCCCCAGCATTTT. V and J are TRBV2 and TRBJ1-5; D remains ambiguous. Looked up from germline, CDR1 is SNHLY and CDR2 is FYNNEI. The germline V and J ends were trimmed by 6 bases and 7 bases, with 16 bases remaining between them. CDR3 length: 14 residues.